Listed below are T cell receptor beta chains from one sample, sequenced in a study of cytomegalovirus exposure and HLA in healthy donors. Produced via immunoSEQ multiplex PCR; TCRdb's table is partial and in-frame only. The sample includes over 100,000 clones, 85% to 90% of them seen just once. Sequenced sample: PBMCs. These receptors came from a woman younger than 30 in good health and CMV-seropositive. The CDR3 runs from the conserved cysteine through the conserved F or W. A D gene is named only where the DNA matches it firmly. Some rows have no size entry. The others give once, few or many, or a class for an expanded clone.

length | J | size | V | D | CDR3 | DNA
18 | TRBJ2-3 | . | TRBV14 | . | CASSPLAGLYYGTDTQYF | TGTGCCAGCAGCCCCCTGGCAGGACTTTATTACGGCACAGATACGCAGTATTTT
14 | TRBJ2-3 | . | TRBV13 | . | CASSLTRTTDTQYF | TGTGCCAGCAGCTTGACTAGAACAACAGATACGCAGTATTTT
11 | TRBJ1-2 | . | TRBV6-5 | . | CAIGERGGYTF | TGTGCCATTGGGGAGCGGGGTGGCTACACCTTC
14 | TRBJ1-4 | . | TRBV19 | TRBD1 | CASSTQGAAEKLFF | TGTGCCAGTAGTACACAGGGGGCGGCTGAAAAACTGTTTTTT
14 | TRBJ1-2 | . | TRBV6-5 | . | CASSPGAGVYGYTF | TGTGCCAGCAGTCCAGGGGCGGGGGTATATGGCTACACCTTC
13 | TRBJ2-7 | once | TRBV29-1 | . | CSVRGLFTYEQYF | TGCAGCGTTAGGGGTCTATTTACCTACGAGCAGTACTTC
14 | TRBJ1-1 | . | TRBV18 | . | CASSPRLGGTEAFF | TGTGCCAGCTCACCGAGGCTCGGAGGGACTGAAGCTTTCTTT
19 | TRBJ1-1 | . | TRBV7-2 | TRBD1 | CASSLRSGQGVPLGTEAFF | TGTGCCAGCAGCTTAAGGTCGGGACAGGGGGTCCCCTTGGGCACTGAAGCTTTCTTT
15 | TRBJ1-1 | once | TRBV28 | . | CASSPPRGVSTEAFF | TGTGCCAGCAGTCCCCCCCGGGGGGTATCCACTGAAGCTTTCTTT
14 | TRBJ2-1 | . | TRBV11-3 | TRBD1 | CASSLGGQGNEQFF | TGTGCCAGCAGCTTAGGGGGACAGGGGAATGAGCAGTTCTTC
14 | TRBJ1-2 | . | TRBV12-5 | TRBD1 | CASGLAGQAHGYTF | TGTGCTAGTGGTTTGGCAGGACAGGCCCATGGCTACACCTTC
13 | TRBJ2-7 | . | TRBV18 | . | CASSPQESYEQYF | TGTGCCAGCTCACCACAAGAGTCCTACGAGCAGTACTTC
13 | TRBJ1-5 | few | TRBV19 | . | CASRFRENQPQHF | TGTGCCAGTAGATTTAGGGAGAATCAGCCCCAGCATTTT
15 | TRBJ2-3 | . | TRBV5-1 | TRBD2 | CASSLELAGKDTQYF | TGCGCCAGCAGCTTGGAACTAGCGGGGAAGGATACGCAGTATTTT
15 | TRBJ1-2 | . | TRBV14 | TRBD1 | CASSQAGTGIGGYTF | TGTGCCAGCAGCCAAGCCGGGACAGGGATAGGTGGCTACACCTTC